Presented here are 21 T cell receptor beta chains from one specimen sequenced in a study of T cell repertoires in cytomegalovirus infection. These receptors have no identified antigens. MiXCR, run by TCRdb on the reads, gives a single entry per CDR3 protein. The sample gives roughly 730,000 distinct CDR3 sequences, around a third of which show up once; about 20% is in the top ten. Source: cultured PBMCs, taken from culture after CMV antigen stimulation. These receptors all come from a human donor in good health (CMV status not recorded). Some clones in this sample may be carry-over from other donors' samples.

This clonotype was counted between two and nine times. CDR3 nucleotide sequence: TGTGCCAGCAGGCCCAGGGATTCACCCCTCCACTTT. This translates into CASRPRDSPLHF. The chain employs TRBV12-3 or TRBV12-4 and TRBJ1-6; D may be TRBD1 (5 bases). V was clipped by 6 bases and J by 8 bases, with 8 bases between them. This CDR3 has 12 residues.

V and J are TRBV5-5 and TRBJ2-7; no firm D call. The CDR3 sequence is 14 residues long. Trimming removed 0 bases at V and 5 bases at J, with 12 bases between. The germline V gene encodes CDR1 SGHKS and CDR2 YYEKEE (reference sequence). The CDR3 spells CASSLESVPDEQYF. As DNA, the CDR3 is TGTGCCAGCAGCTTGGAGTCTGTTCCTGACGAGCAGTACTTC.

This clonotype has a count of ten or more. The chain carries TRBV12-3 or TRBV12-4 and TRBJ2-5; TRBD1 is a possible D gene (5 bases). V shed 7 bases and J shed 1 base, with 7 bases lying between them. The CDR3 is made up of 12 amino acids. Here the CDR3 DNA reads TGTGCCAGCAAGGGGCCCCAAGAGACCCAGTACTTC. Translation gives CASKGPQETQYF.

There are many counts of this clonotype. The rearrangement joins TRBV7-2 to TRBJ2-1; 7 bases match TRBD2. The CDR3 consists of 15 residues. With 2 bases clipped from V and 2 bases from J, the junction kept 3 bases outside the gene matches. Germline V CDR1 and CDR2: SGHTA, FQGNSA. This CDR3 is CASSLSSGAYNEQFF. For the CDR3, the DNA is TGTGCCAGCAGCTTATCTAGCGGCGCCTACAATGAGCAGTTCTTC. Full variable domain (missing parts from reference TRBV7-2 and TRBJ2-1): GAGVSQSPSNKVTEKGKDVELRCDPISGHTALYWYRQSLGQGLEFLIYFQGNSAPDKSGLPSDRFSAERTGGSVSTLTIQRTQQEDSAVYLCASSLSSGAYNEQFFGPGTRLTVL.

The chain has TRBV15 and TRBJ1-5, with a weak D call TRBD1 (5 bases). Germline CDR1 is LNHNV and CDR2 is YYDKDF (reference sequence). CDR3 length: 11 amino acids. Trimming left V 5 bases short and J 9 bases short, with 8 bases between. The CDR3 region is CATSRGGPQHF. CDR3 nucleotides: TGTGCCACCAGCCGGGGGGGGCCCCAGCATTTT.

This clonotype was seen once. The V gene is TRBV20-1, the J gene TRBJ2-2; tentatively, D is TRBD2 (6 bases). CDR1 DFQATT and CDR2 SNEGSKA come from the germline V gene (reference sequence). The germline V and J ends were trimmed by 4 bases and 4 bases, with 10 bases remaining between them. This CDR3 has 13 amino acids. This CDR3 reads CSAMEGTTGELFF. In nucleotides, the CDR3 is TGCAGTGCTATGGAGGGGACCACCGGGGAGCTGTTTTTT.

The V call is TRBV19, the J call TRBJ2-1; D ambiguous. V shed 3 bases and J shed 4 bases, with 13 bases lying between them. Germline CDR1 reads LNHDA; CDR2 reads SQIVND (reference sequence). The CDR3 covers 15 residues. The CDR3 spells CASSITSRQYNEQFF. CDR3 in DNA: TGTGCCAGTAGTATTACGTCACGCCAATACAATGAGCAGTTCTTC.

The V call is TRBV29-1, the J call TRBJ2-1; the D gene is possibly TRBD1 (7 bases). CDR3 length: 12 amino acids. Germline V gives CDR1 SQVTM, CDR2 ANQGSEA. V lost 6 bases and J lost 9, with 15 bases in between. CDR3 region: CSVEGQLGEQFF. The CDR3 DNA is TGCAGCGTGGAGGGACAGTTAGGTGAGCAGTTCTTC.

J is TRBJ2-1 and V is TRBV5-1; 10 bases are a match to TRBD2. J gave up 5 bases and V 1 base, and 6 bases lay outside the gene matches. CDR3 size: 16 residues. The germline CDR1 and CDR2 sequences are SGHRS and YFSETQ. CDR3 nucleotides: TGCGCCAGCAGCTTGCCCCTAGCGGGGGTCCACAATGAGCAGTTCTTC. This translates into CASSLPLAGVHNEQFF.

This sequence joins TRBV12-3 or TRBV12-4 and TRBJ2-3, with TRBD2 matching over 7 bases. The trim removed 5 bases at V and 8 bases at J, leaving 4 bases unmatched. The CDR3 sequence is 12 residues long. As DNA, the CDR3 is TGTGCCAGCAGTCCTATAGCGGGTACGCAGTATTTT. Translating gives CASSPIAGTQYF.

The V call is TRBV12-5, the J call TRBJ2-1, with D possibly being TRBD1 or TRBD2 (5 bases each). The CDR3 loop spans 15 amino acids. V lost 7 bases and J 3 bases, leaving 16 bases between the germline ends. CDR1 LGHNT and CDR2 FRNRAP come from the germline V gene. The CDR3 here is CASALGDLGYNEQFF. In nucleotides, the CDR3 is TGTGCTAGTGCCTTGGGGGACCTGGGCTACAATGAGCAGTTCTTC.

This sequence joins TRBV12-3 or TRBV12-4 and TRBJ2-7; D possibly corresponds to TRBD1 (6 bases). V lost 5 bases and J lost 8, with 13 bases in between. The CDR3 is 12 residues long. CDR3 bases: TGTGCCAGCAGTCGGACAGCGACCAAGCAGTACTTC. This gives the protein CASSRTATKQYF.

The chain employs TRBV7-2 and TRBJ2-3, with TRBD2 identical over 7 bases. J was trimmed by 6 bases and V by 3 bases; bases with no gene match: 15. The CDR3 length is 17 residues. Germline V gives CDR1 SGHTA, CDR2 FQGNSA. CDR3 sequence reads: CASSLGGRDPRADTQYF. Written as DNA, the CDR3 is TGTGCCAGCAGCTTGGGTGGGAGGGACCCACGGGCGGATACGCAGTATTTT.

The genes are TRBV6-6 and TRBJ1-6, with D possibly TRBD1 on 6 matching bases. The CDR3 loop spans 15 amino acids. Trimming took 1 base from V and 8 from J, leaving 12 bases between them. CDR1 and CDR2 from the germline V gene are MNHNY and SVGAGI (reference sequence). The CDR3 coding sequence is TGTGCCAGCAGTTACTGGGGGGCGAGGGATTCACCCCTCCACTTT. It yields the protein CASSYWGARDSPLHF.

This clonotype was recorded at least ten times. The CDR3 DNA is TGTGCCAGCAGCTCACACAGGTTCTATGGCTACACCTTC. Protein sequence: CASSSHRFYGYTF. The chain links TRBV7-2 to TRBJ1-2; the D gene is possibly TRBD1 (5 bases). The CDR3 is made up of 13 amino acids. CDR1 is SGHTA, CDR2 FQGNSA, per germline. Trimming removed 4 bases from V and 4 bases from J, with 10 bases in between. The complete variable domain, with remaining parts taken from reference TRBV7-2 and TRBJ1-2, reads GAGVSQSPSNKVTEKGKDVELRCDPISGHTALYWYRQSLGQGLEFLIYFQGNSAPDKSGLPSDRFSAERTGGSVSTLTIQRTQQEDSAVYLCASSSHRFYGYTFGSGTRLTVV.

The chain uses TRBV7-9 and TRBJ2-1, with D possibly TRBD2 on 5 matching bases. CDR3 size: 14 residues. V was cut by 5 bases and J by 9 bases, with 17 bases left in between. The germline CDR1 and CDR2 sequences are SEHNR and FQNEAQ (reference sequence). CDR3 protein: CASSPRKGRGEQFF. The CDR3 nucleotides are TGTGCCAGCAGCCCAAGGAAGGGTCGGGGTGAGCAGTTCTTC.

The chain carries TRBV18 and TRBJ2-7; either TRBD1 or TRBD2 may fit D (5 bases each). The CDR3 is 15 amino acids. Germline CDR1 and CDR2: KGHSH and LQKENI. V lost 2 bases to trimming and J lost 3 bases, with 14 bases between them. The CDR3 DNA is TGTGCCAGCTCACCATCGTCAGGGAGTGGCTACGAGCAGTACTTC. Protein sequence: CASSPSSGSGYEQYF. Looking up the rest from reference TRBV18 and TRBJ2-7 gives the full variable domain: NAGVMQNPRHLVRRRGQEARLRCSPMKGHSHVYWYRQLPEEGLKFMVYLQKENIIDESGMPKERFSAEFPKEGPSILRIQQVVRGDSAAYFCASSPSSGSGYEQYFGPGTRLTVT.

The V and J genes are TRBV4-2 and TRBJ1-6; 9 nucleotides match TRBD1. Losses at the gene ends were 4 bases for V and 12 bases for J; bases not matched to a gene: 10. The CDR3 length is 15 residues. CDR1 and CDR2 (germline): LGHNA, YNFKEQ. The CDR3 bases are TGTGCCAGCAGCCGCCCCGCCCGACAGGGGGGACCCCTCCACTTT. Protein sequence: CASSRPARQGGPLHF.

This clonotype was counted only a few times. The rearrangement joins TRBV12-3 or TRBV12-4 to TRBJ2-1, with D unresolved. CDR3 length equals 13 residues. Trimming removed 5 bases from V and 6 bases from J, with 11 bases in between. The CDR3 DNA is TGTGCCAGCAGTCCAAGTATGGGCAATGAGCAGTTCTTC. This translates into CASSPSMGNEQFF.

V is TRBV6-1 and J is TRBJ2-1; D is uncertain. With 7 bases removed from V and 6 bases from J, the gap between germline ends came to 19 bases. CDR1 and CDR2 (germline): MNHNS, SASEGT. The CDR3 has 15 residues. The CDR3 here is CASTTLVPAFNEQFF. DNA of the CDR3: TGTGCCAGCACCACCTTGGTACCAGCCTTCAATGAGCAGTTCTTC.

This chain joins TRBV18 and TRBJ1-5; D is possibly TRBD1 (5 bases). This CDR3 is built from 17 residues. The V gene's germline CDR1 is KGHSH and CDR2 LQKENI. Trimming took 3 bases from V and 6 from J, leaving 21 bases between them. Here the CDR3 DNA reads TGTGCCAGCTCACCCCCCGGTCTCATGCGGGGCAGTCAGCCCCAGCATTTT. This encodes CASSPPGLMRGSQPQHF. Drawing the rest from reference TRBV18 and TRBJ1-5, the complete variable domain is NAGVMQNPRHLVRRRGQEARLRCSPMKGHSHVYWYRQLPEEGLKFMVYLQKENIIDESGMPKERFSAEFPKEGPSILRIQQVVRGDSAAYFCASSPPGLMRGSQPQHFGDGTRLSIL.